This T cell receptor beta chain was captured by sequencing in a study of blood T cell repertoires in COVID-19. Libraries were prepared by immunoSEQ multiplex PCR; TCRdb keeps only in-frame clonotypes and omits some of them. The table lists 150,000 or so clones, more than 65% of them singletons. This receptor was obtained from a woman aged 50 to 60 in a cohort sampled during active or convalescent COVID-19. Sample: peripheral blood.

The CDR3 DNA is TGTGCCAGCAGTGAAAATCTAGCGGGGGGGCCGATTCCCAATGAGCAGTTCTTC. Translated: CASSENLAGGPIPNEQFF. This chain links TRBV2 with TRBJ2-1, with 12 positions matching TRBD2. The germline V gene has CDR1 SNHLY and CDR2 FYNNEI. This CDR3 region has 18 residues. Germline trimming cut 2 bases from V and 6 bases from J; bases unmatched to any gene: 11.